The clone carrying this T cell receptor (beta chain) has only a few counts. The sample belongs to a study of identical twins. TCRdb independently ran MiXCR on the 5' RACE reads; one entry per CDR3 protein. The sample lists about 530,000 distinct CDR3 sequences, approximately 20% occurring once. The same data also contributed to another study, on yellow fever vaccine responses in identical twins. From that report: Reportedly, twins' vaccine T cell responses looked partly convergent and partly personalized.

This TCR was sampled from a woman younger than 30 in good health. Sequenced input: CD4+ T cells sorted from blood.

The CDR3 spells CASSYSLAGGPTDTQYF. The CDR3 nucleotides read TGTGCCAGCAGTTACTCCCTGGCGGGGGGTCCTACAGATACGCAGTATTTT. The chain uses TRBV6-5 and TRBJ2-3, with TRBD2 identical over 8 bases. Germline lookup yields CDR1 MNHEY and CDR2 SVGAGI. CDR3 size: 17 residues. The ends lost 0 bases at V and 3 bases at J; junction bases unmatched: 8.